What follows are 16 T cell receptor beta chains derived from one specimen sequenced in a study of CD8+ T cells in alopecia areata. In each case, RNA was isolated and then reverse transcribed into cDNA as the sequencing template. The table came from immunoSEQ multiplex PCR; TCRdb's copy has only in-frame clones and leaves some out. The sample records 130,000 or so clones, approximately 49% being singletons. Specimen: CD8+ T cells sorted from blood, collected at week 0. All receptors derive from a human donor with alopecia areata.

The chain joins TRBV29-1 to TRBJ2-7; either TRBD1 or TRBD2 may fit D (5 bases each). With 4 bases removed from V and 3 bases from J, the gap between germline ends came to 10 bases. CDR1 is SQVTM and CDR2 is ANQGSEA in the germline V gene. The CDR3 covers 12 residues. Here the CDR3 DNA reads TGCAGCGTTGCTGAGGGGAACTACGAGCAGTACTTC. Its translation is CSVAEGNYEQYF.

V usage is TRBV27 and J usage is TRBJ2-3; TRBD2 matches at 9 bases. There are 15 residues in the CDR3. With V trimmed by 5 bases and J by 1 base, 4 bases remained unmatched. CDR1 is MNHEY and CDR2 is SMNVEV in the germline V gene (reference sequence). This CDR3 reads CASSAAGGGTDTQYF. Here the CDR3 DNA reads TGTGCCAGCAGTGCCGCGGGGGGGGGCACAGATACGCAGTATTTT.

J is TRBJ1-1 and V is TRBV13; D is unclear. The CDR3 runs to 13 residues. Germline-derived CDR1 and CDR2 are PRHDT and FYEKMQ (reference sequence). Trimming pared 6 bases from V and 7 bases from J, leaving 15 bases between. The CDR3 nucleotides are TGTGCCAGCAGGGGAATTCCGGCTTTTGAAGCTTTCTTT. Amino acid sequence: CASRGIPAFEAFF.

The chain has TRBV5-6 and TRBJ1-1; D is possibly TRBD1 (5 bases). The CDR3 contains 15 residues. In germline, CDR1 is SGHDT, CDR2 YYEEEE. The V end lost 3 bases, the J end lost 0 bases, and 12 bases lay between the germline ends. CDR3 loop: CASSSGTLLNTEAFF. CDR3 in DNA: TGTGCCAGCAGCTCCGGGACCCTTCTGAACACTGAAGCTTTCTTT.

The rearrangement links TRBV27 to TRBJ2-3; D unresolved. V lost 6 bases and J 4 bases, leaving 11 bases between the germline ends. The CDR3 contains 13 residues. From germline, CDR1 is MNHEY and CDR2 SMNVEV (reference sequence). The CDR3 DNA follows: TGTGCCAGCAGGGCTCCGTGGCCAGATACGCAGTATTTT. Its translation: CASRAPWPDTQYF.

This clone showed up just a few times. The rearrangement links TRBV27 to TRBJ1-5; no clear D. Germline V lookup: CDR1 MNHEY, CDR2 SMNVEV (reference sequence). Deletions cut 5 bases from V and 5 bases from J, with 10 bases between. This CDR3 is 13 amino acids long. CDR3 loop: CASSPQSHQPQHF. The CDR3 DNA is TGTGCCAGCAGTCCTCAATCCCATCAGCCCCAGCATTTT.

This clone came up a few times. The chain has TRBV10-3 and TRBJ1-5; TRBD1 might be the D (6 bases). The germline CDR1 and CDR2 sequences are ENHRY and SYGVKD. Trimming removed 2 bases from V and 6 bases from J, with 8 bases in between. This CDR3 region has 13 residues. CDR3 residues: CAISEGQIQPQHF. In nucleotides, the CDR3 is TGTGCCATCAGTGAGGGACAGATTCAGCCCCAGCATTTT.

This clone showed up just a few times. The chain joins TRBV4-1 to TRBJ2-2; a weak D match, TRBD1 (6 bases). Trimming pared 0 bases from V and 5 bases from J, leaving 16 bases between. The germline gives CDR1 MGHRA, CDR2 YSYEKL. The CDR3 is made up of 17 amino acids. Here the CDR3 reads CASSQEVGAKWTGELFF. CDR3 sequence (DNA): TGCGCCAGCAGCCAAGAAGTGGGGGCGAAATGGACCGGGGAGCTGTTTTTT.

The V call is TRBV5-6, the J call TRBJ2-7; maybe TRBD2 (5 bases). This CDR3 has 12 amino acids. Germline loops: CDR1 SGHDT, CDR2 YYEEEE. Trimming left V 3 bases short and J 6 bases short, with 10 bases between. CDR3 coding DNA: TGTGCCAGCAGCTCCCGCGGAGGCGAGCAGTACTTC. It translates to CASSSRGGEQYF.

The V and J genes are TRBV13 and TRBJ2-1, with 7 bases matching TRBD2. There are 16 residues in the CDR3. Germline V gene sequence: CDR1 PRHDT, CDR2 FYEKMQ (reference sequence). After removal of 4 bases from V and 3 bases from J, the junction contained 9 bases not matched to a gene. The CDR3: CASSYLGAGDYNEQFF. CDR3 sequence (DNA): TGTGCCAGCAGCTACCTCGGGGCGGGGGACTACAATGAGCAGTTCTTC.

This clone was seen only once. The sample has other DNA sequences that encode this CDR3 too. This sequence joins TRBV30 and TRBJ2-2; no definite D call. V shed 0 bases and J shed 7 bases, with 6 bases lying between them. The CDR3 has 12 residues. CDR1 is GTSNPN and CDR2 is SVGIG in the germline V gene (reference sequence). The CDR3 loop reads CAWSVGIGELFF. CDR3 DNA sequence: TGTGCCTGGAGTGTAGGGATCGGGGAGCTGTTTTTT.

This chain joins TRBV10-2 and TRBJ1-5, with D maybe TRBD1 (5 bases). Deletions cut 7 bases from V and 4 bases from J, with 17 bases between. This CDR3 has 15 amino acids. In germline, CDR1 is WSHSY, CDR2 SAAADI. The CDR3 region is CASKSEVGGNQPQHF. CDR3 nucleotides: TGCGCCAGCAAATCCGAGGTTGGGGGTAATCAGCCCCAGCATTTT.

This chain connects TRBV11-2 to TRBJ2-7; D is possibly TRBD1 or TRBD2 (5 bases each). Per germline, CDR1 SGHAT and CDR2 FQNNGV. CDR3 size: 12 residues. The ends were cut back, 5 bases at V and 4 bases at J, with 9 bases in the middle. In DNA, the CDR3 is TGTGCCAGCAGCCTTTGGGGGTACGAGCAGTACTTC. It codes for CASSLWGYEQYF.

There are a few counts of this clone. The genes are TRBV7-2 and TRBJ2-7; D not resolved. The CDR3 extends over 13 amino acids. CDR1 SGHTA and CDR2 FQGNSA come from the germline V gene. V shed 4 bases and J shed 7 bases, with 14 bases lying between them. CDR3 loop: CASSSAPLGEQYF. CDR3 coding DNA: TGTGCCAGCAGCTCAGCCCCTCTTGGGGAGCAGTACTTC.

This clone was seen at least ten times. The sample carries other DNA sequences with the same CDR3. The chain has TRBV6-1 and TRBJ2-3, with 9 bases aligning to TRBD1. V was pared by 1 base and J by 4 bases, with 0 bases of the junction left unmatched. The CDR3 is made up of 14 amino acids. Germline V CDR1 and CDR2: MNHNS, SASEGT. CDR3 sequence (DNA): TGTGCCAGCAGTGAAGGGACAGGGGCAGATACGCAGTATTTT. Translation: CASSEGTGADTQYF.

V is TRBV19 and J is TRBJ2-1; D remains unclear. This CDR3 region has 11 residues. Trimming took 1 base from V and 9 from J, leaving 4 bases between them. Germline V CDR1 and CDR2: LNHDA, SQIVND (reference sequence). DNA for the CDR3: TGTGCCAGTAGTATAGTGGGTGAGCAGTTCTTC. Its translation: CASSIVGEQFF.